This TCR beta chain was sequenced in a study of T-cell reconstitution after alpha-beta-depleted transplantation in children. For TCRbeta, the library was prepared with unique molecular identifiers. One entry per CDR3 protein results from TCRdb running MiXCR on the PCR reads. The sample records approximately 130,000 distinct CDR3 sequences, about 9.6% being singletons. The CDR3 consists of 14 residues. The V end lost 4 bases, the J end lost 4 bases, and 12 bases lay between the germline ends. Looked up from germline, CDR1 is SGHRS and CDR2 is YFSETQ. This clonotype occurred a few times. Sequencing used PBMCs, mostly from graft donor cells, obtained 180 days after TCRalphabeta/CD19-depleted stem cell transplant. The sequence was obtained from a girl under three years old who had a stem cell transplant for combined immunodeficiency, so the T cells may come from the graft donor. The chain uses TRBV5-1 and TRBJ2-1; D may match TRBD1 or TRBD2 (5 bases each). The DNA of the CDR3 is TGCGCCAGCAGCCTGGGTGAGGGGTACAATGAGCAGTTCTTC. Translating gives CASSLGEGYNEQFF.